Following are 29 T cell receptor beta chains from one sample sequenced in a study of T cell responses to AZD1222 COVID-19 vaccine. Sequenced by immunoSEQ multiplex PCR; TCRdb stores in-frame clones only, minus some. The sample includes some 130,000 clones, 80% to 95% of them seen just once. The sample was peripheral blood, taken on day 0 of AZD1222 vaccination. These receptors all come from an adult in good health.

The J gene is TRBJ2-5, the V gene TRBV20-1; D remains unclear. Per germline, CDR1 DFQATT and CDR2 SNEGSKA (reference sequence). This CDR3 has 10 amino acids. The V and J ends lost 5 bases and 6 bases respectively, with 7 bases between them. The chain's CDR3 is CSAAPQTQYF. CDR3 bases: TGCAGTGCTGCCCCACAGACCCAGTACTTC.

This chain uses TRBV18 with TRBJ2-3; 9 nucleotides match TRBD2. The CDR3 is made up of 19 amino acids. Germline-derived CDR1 and CDR2 are KGHSH and LQKENI. After removal of 1 base from V and 1 base from J, the junction contained 12 bases not matched to a gene. The CDR3 loop is CASSPLLSGGSIRTDTQYF. In DNA, the CDR3 is TGTGCCAGCTCACCACTGCTCAGCGGGGGGTCCATCCGCACAGATACGCAGTATTTT.

The chain couples TRBV15 to TRBJ2-7, with 14 positions matching TRBD2. Germline CDR1 is LNHNV and CDR2 is YYDKDF (reference sequence). The V and J ends lost 5 bases and 5 bases, in that order; junction bases with no gene match: 5. The CDR3 has 15 amino acids. For the CDR3, the DNA is TGTGCCACCAGCCCGCGACTAGCGGGAGGGCACGAGCAGTACTTC. This gives the protein CATSPRLAGGHEQYF.

The chain's CDR3 is CASSRRSGSGTYEQYF. In nucleotides, the CDR3 is TGTGCCAGCAGCCGCCGTAGCGGGAGTGGCACCTACGAGCAGTACTTC. The chain joins TRBV3-1 (or the pseudogene TRBV3-2) to TRBJ2-7; 9 positions agree with TRBD2. The CDR3 is 16 residues long. Trimming took 4 bases from V and 2 from J; bases not matched to a gene: 9. Germline CDR1 and CDR2: LGHDT and YNNKEL (reference sequence).

The chain couples TRBV3-1 (or the pseudogene TRBV3-2) to TRBJ2-7; D is unclear. CDR3 size: 14 residues. Germline V lookup: CDR1 LGHDT, CDR2 YNNKEL (reference sequence). Trimming removed 2 bases from V and 0 bases from J, with 8 bases in between. The CDR3 nucleotides read TGTGCCAGCAGCCAATGGGCAGCCTCCTACGAGCAGTACTTC. As protein: CASSQWAASYEQYF.

Only a few counts were recorded for this clone. This rearrangement joins TRBV19 to TRBJ2-7; D not certain. Trimming cost V 4 bases and J 2 bases, with 9 bases left between them. Germline CDR1 is LNHDA and CDR2 is SQIVND (reference sequence). The CDR3 runs to 13 residues. For the CDR3, the DNA is TGTGCCAGTAGTAGCGACATACCCTACGAGCAGTACTTC. The encoded protein is CASSSDIPYEQYF.

The sample holds one count of this clone. This chain uses TRBV27 with TRBJ1-1; D not certain. Per germline, CDR1 MNHEY and CDR2 SMNVEV (reference sequence). The CDR3 contains 15 residues. V gave up 5 bases and J gave up 4 bases, with 17 bases separating them. The CDR3 spells CASSRLIDPGTEAFF. DNA of the CDR3: TGTGCCAGCAGTCGCCTTATTGACCCGGGCACTGAAGCTTTCTTT.

This chain joins TRBV11-3 and TRBJ1-1, with unresolved D. Trimming shortened V by 2 bases and J by 1 base, and 5 bases separated the two germline ends. The CDR3 is 13 residues long. Germline CDR1 and CDR2: SGHNT and YENEEA. CDR3 in amino acids: CASSLTQNTEAFF. DNA for the CDR3: TGTGCCAGCAGCTTAACCCAGAACACTGAAGCTTTCTTT.

The CDR3 coding sequence is TGTGCCAGCAGGGGGGACAGGGCTTCCTACGAGCAGTACTTC. Its protein product is CASRGDRASYEQYF. The chain combines TRBV3-1 (or the pseudogene TRBV3-2) with TRBJ2-7; 9 nucleotides agree with TRBD1. The V gene's germline CDR1 is LGHDT and CDR2 YNNKEL (reference sequence). This CDR3 region has 14 residues. After removal of 6 bases from V and 1 base from J, the junction contained 4 bases not matched to a gene.

This clone was observed a single time. The chain links TRBV5-6 to TRBJ1-2; 7 bases map to TRBD1. V dropped 5 bases and J dropped 3; count of bases not matched to a gene: 4. Germline lookup yields CDR1 SGHDT and CDR2 YYEEEE. This CDR3 comprises 13 residues. CDR3 loop: CASSSDRDYGYTF. The CDR3 DNA reads as TGTGCCAGCAGTTCTGACAGGGACTATGGCTACACCTTC.

This chain uses TRBV4-2 with TRBJ1-1; D is uncertain. This CDR3 has 14 amino acids. V shed 0 bases and J shed 5 bases, with 10 bases lying between them. CDR1 LGHNA and CDR2 YNFKEQ come from the germline V gene. Here the CDR3 reads CASSQEPRKTEAFF. DNA for the CDR3: TGTGCCAGCAGCCAAGAACCCAGGAAAACTGAAGCTTTCTTT.

J is TRBJ1-1 and V is TRBV30; 7 bases match TRBD1. Germline V lookup: CDR1 GTSNPN, CDR2 SVGIG (reference sequence). The ends lost 0 bases at V and 7 bases at J; junction bases unmatched: 8. The CDR3 runs 14 residues. CDR3 amino acids: CAWSVQGRLGEAFF. The CDR3 region has the DNA TGTGCCTGGAGTGTACAGGGGAGGCTCGGTGAAGCTTTCTTT. Together with reference TRBV30 and TRBJ1-1, the CDR3 gives the full variable domain: SQTIHQWPATLVQPVGSPLSLECTVEGTSNPNLYWYRQAAGRGLQLLFYSVGIGQISSEVPQNLSASRPQDRQFILSSKKLLLSDSGFYLCAWSVQGRLGEAFFGQGTRLTVV.

The chain has TRBV29-1 and TRBJ2-5; 13 bases map to TRBD2. Trimming at V came to 5 bases and at J to 3 bases, leaving 15 bases not matched to a gene. Per the germline V gene, CDR1 is SQVTM and CDR2 is ANQGSEA. CDR3 length equals 18 residues. CDR3 sequence reads: CSVSGPQGGLAGEETQYF. The CDR3 DNA is TGCAGCGTTTCCGGGCCCCAAGGTGGACTAGCGGGAGAAGAGACCCAGTACTTC.

The sample holds one count of this clone. The chain combines TRBV4-1 with TRBJ1-6; unclear D gene. Looked up from germline, CDR1 is MGHRA and CDR2 is YSYEKL. The V end lost 4 bases, the J end lost 0 bases, and 10 bases lay between the germline ends. The CDR3 consists of 16 residues. The CDR3 here is CASSPMDRSYNSPLHF. The CDR3 DNA follows: TGCGCCAGCAGCCCAATGGACCGCTCCTATAATTCACCCCTCCACTTT.

V gene TRBV5-1 combines with J gene TRBJ2-7, with a weak D call TRBD1 (6 bases). Germline CDR1 is SGHRS and CDR2 is YFSETQ. V shed 4 bases and J shed 6 bases, with 14 bases lying between them. The length of the CDR3 is 13 residues. CDR3 sequence reads: CASSPNQGSEQYF. CDR3 in DNA: TGCGCCAGCAGCCCGAACCAGGGGAGCGAGCAGTACTTC.

The gene calls are TRBV19 and TRBJ2-5, with 7 bases that match TRBD2. Germline values: CDR1 LNHDA, CDR2 SQIVND (reference sequence). The CDR3 consists of 13 residues. V shed 4 bases, J shed 5 bases, and the junction held 4 bases outside the gene matches. CDR3 residues: CASSNAGVETQYF. The CDR3 nucleotides are TGTGCCAGTAGTAACGCGGGAGTTGAGACCCAGTACTTC. The variable domain in full, with the rest retrieved from reference TRBV19 and TRBJ2-5, is DGGITQSPKYLFRKEGQNVTLSCEQNLNHDAMYWYRQDPGQGLRLIYYSQIVNDFQKGDIAEGYSVSREKKESFPLTVTSAQKNPTAFYLCASSNAGVETQYFGPGTRLLVL.

The chain combines TRBV28 with TRBJ1-2; 7 bases map to TRBD1. The CDR3 is 14 residues long. Per germline, CDR1 MDHEN and CDR2 SYDVKM. The trim removed 7 bases at V and 8 bases at J, leaving 13 bases unmatched. Here the CDR3 DNA reads TGTGCCAGCAAACAACCCGGGGACAGAGAAGGCTACACCTTC. Its translation: CASKQPGDREGYTF.

This chain connects TRBV19 to TRBJ2-2; a weak D match, TRBD2 (5 bases). V was pared by 7 bases and J by 0 bases, with 9 bases between. Germline lookup yields CDR1 LNHDA and CDR2 SQIVND (reference sequence). The CDR3 consists of 14 residues. The CDR3: CASKGESNTGELFF. CDR3 sequence (DNA): TGTGCCAGTAAGGGAGAATCGAACACCGGGGAGCTGTTTTTT.

This chain links TRBV5-1 with TRBJ1-4; D remains ambiguous. Trimming shortened V by 1 base and J by 8 bases, and 9 bases separated the two germline ends. Germline V gene lookup returns CDR1 SGHRS and CDR2 YFSETQ. This CDR3 has 13 residues. The CDR3, as DNA: TGCGCCAGCAGCTTGCAAGGGTCCGAAAAACTGTTTTTT. Amino acid sequence: CASSLQGSEKLFF.

J is TRBJ2-6 and V is TRBV7-2, with D uncertain. CDR1 is SGHTA, CDR2 FQGNSA, per germline. CDR3 size: 13 residues. Trimming cost V 2 bases and J 5 bases, with 4 bases left between them. The CDR3 loop is CASSLPWANVLTF. The CDR3 nucleotides are TGTGCCAGCAGCTTACCCTGGGCCAACGTCCTGACTTTC.

This chain's CDR3 is CASSKNLGAYEQYF. In nucleotides, the CDR3 is TGTGCCAGCAGTAAAAATCTAGGGGCCTACGAGCAGTACTTC. This rearrangement joins TRBV6-6 to TRBJ2-7; D may be TRBD1 (5 bases). The V gene's germline CDR1 is MNHNY and CDR2 SVGAGI (reference sequence). This CDR3 is built from 14 residues. The germline V and J ends were trimmed by 5 bases and 2 bases, with 13 bases remaining between them.

The sample holds one count of this clone. V and J are TRBV9 and TRBJ2-1, with D hard to call. With 1 base removed from V and 0 bases from J, the gap between germline ends came to 8 bases. Per the germline V gene, CDR1 is SGDLS and CDR2 is YYNGEE. The CDR3 totals 15 residues. The CDR3 sequence: CASSVRGDSYNEQFF. Here the CDR3 DNA reads TGTGCCAGCAGCGTACGAGGAGACTCCTACAATGAGCAGTTCTTC.

The rearrangement joins TRBV18 to TRBJ1-3, with 10 bases aligning to TRBD1. Germline V CDR1 and CDR2: KGHSH, LQKENI. The CDR3 length is 17 residues. J was trimmed by 0 bases and V by 2 bases; bases with no gene match: 4. This chain's CDR3 is CASSPETGGFSGNTIYF. The CDR3 DNA is TGTGCCAGCTCACCAGAGACAGGGGGCTTCTCTGGAAACACCATATATTTT. Combining the CDR3 with reference TRBV18 and TRBJ1-3 gives the whole variable domain NAGVMQNPRHLVRRRGQEARLRCSPMKGHSHVYWYRQLPEEGLKFMVYLQKENIIDESGMPKERFSAEFPKEGPSILRIQQVVRGDSAAYFCASSPETGGFSGNTIYFGEGSWLTVV.

The chain recombines TRBV27 with TRBJ2-7, with 9 bases matching TRBD2. The CDR3 extends over 15 amino acids. The V gene's germline CDR1 is MNHEY and CDR2 SMNVEV (reference sequence). V lost 5 bases, J lost 3 bases, and 8 bases stayed unmatched. CDR3 sequence (DNA): TGTGCCAGCAGTATCTCCGGGACTAGCCACTACGAGCAGTACTTC. This codes for CASSISGTSHYEQYF.

The chain recombines TRBV5-1 with TRBJ2-1, with TRBD2 matching over 7 bases. This CDR3 is 15 amino acids long. Germline V gives CDR1 SGHRS, CDR2 YFSETQ. Trimming took 3 bases from V and 7 from J; bases not matched to a gene: 10. The CDR3 loop is CASSYGGRVSNEQFF. In DNA form, the CDR3 reads TGCGCCAGCAGCTACGGTGGGAGGGTGTCAAATGAGCAGTTCTTC.

The rearrangement links TRBV30 to TRBJ2-7; 9 positions match TRBD1. Unmatched junction bases numbered 5, after V lost 1 base and J lost 7 bases. Germline CDR1 is GTSNPN and CDR2 is SVGIG (reference sequence). This CDR3 has 13 residues. CDR3 protein: CAWSDRGLGEQYF. For the CDR3, the DNA is TGTGCCTGGAGTGACAGGGGGCTGGGTGAGCAGTACTTC. Combining the CDR3 with reference TRBV30 and TRBJ2-7 gives the whole variable domain SQTIHQWPATLVQPVGSPLSLECTVEGTSNPNLYWYRQAAGRGLQLLFYSVGIGQISSEVPQNLSASRPQDRQFILSSKKLLLSDSGFYLCAWSDRGLGEQYFGPGTRLTVT.

V is TRBV7-9 and J is TRBJ1-1; no definite D call. The CDR3 has 15 amino acids. Germline assignment: CDR1 SEHNR and CDR2 FQNEAQ (reference sequence). V was pared by 0 bases and J by 5 bases, with 13 bases between. As DNA, the CDR3 is TGTGCCAGCAGCTTAGCGCTCGGGGTTCAGACTGAAGCTTTCTTT. It encodes CASSLALGVQTEAFF.

The genes are TRBV6-5 and TRBJ1-2; D is ambiguous. Germline V gene lookup returns CDR1 MNHEY and CDR2 SVGAGI. The CDR3 spans 14 residues. Trimming removed 2 bases at V and 1 base at J, with 8 bases between. This CDR3 reads CASSYREFNYGYTF. The CDR3, as DNA: TGTGCCAGCAGTTACAGGGAATTTAACTATGGCTACACCTTC.

This sequence joins TRBV7-9 and TRBJ2-1; TRBD1 matches 9 bases. CDR1 and CDR2 (germline): SEHNR, FQNEAQ (reference sequence). Trimming at V came to 5 bases and at J to 4 bases, leaving 9 bases not matched to a gene. The CDR3 is 16 residues long. CDR3 nucleotides: TGTGCCAGCAGCCCTCCCCCGGGACAGGGATACAATGAGCAGTTCTTC. The encoded protein is CASSPPPGQGYNEQFF.